The present T cell receptor beta chain was sequenced within a study of naive and memory T cell subsets. Comment on this clonotype: Its antigen remains unidentified.

The CDR3 consists of 16 residues. The beta constant-region primer was an equimolar mix of two oligonucleotides covering TRBC1 and TRBC2. Nested alpha and beta constant-region primers with the SP2 primer drove four PCR rounds on ligated cDNA. TCRdb passed the UMI-ligation and nested PCR reads through MiXCR, listing each CDR3 protein once. The sample yields roughly 97,000 distinct CDR3 sequences, more than 12% seen once. Study-wide results and limits: Possibly reflecting memory cells re-expressing CD45RA, a few larger clonotypes occurred in naive repertoires, especially CD8.

The chain has TRBV21-1 and TRBJ1-3; the table's D call of TRBD1 was not tested on the DNA. TRBV21-1 is labeled a pseudogene. The specimen was naive CD8+ T cells from blood. The source is a human donor in good health. The CDR3 loop reads CASSKHPDISGNTIYF. The CDR3 DNA reads as TGTGCCAGCAGCAAACATCCGGACATTTCTGGAAACACCATATATTTT.